The 7 T cell receptor beta chains below were found in one sample sequenced in a study of cytomegalovirus exposure and HLA in healthy donors. 60 Vbeta and 13 Jbeta primers were used in PCR. Sequencing was performed with immunoSEQ multiplex PCR; in TCRdb, only in-frame clones are kept and a portion is missing. The table lists approximately 280,000 clones, around 90% of them singletons, with more than 2% in the top ten. The specimen was PBMCs. All receptors derive from a woman aged 18-29 years in good health and CMV-seronegative.

This chain uses TRBV6-5 with TRBJ2-7; D perhaps matches TRBD1 (5 bases). The CDR3 extends over 12 amino acids. Trimming stripped 10 bases from V and 1 base from J, with 11 bases between. Germline V gene lookup returns CDR1 MNHEY and CDR2 SVGAGI. The CDR3, as DNA: TGTGCCACCCAGGGCCCTTCCTACGAGCAGTACTTC. This codes for CATQGPSYEQYF.

V and J are TRBV29-1 and TRBJ2-5; D is ambiguous. The length of the CDR3 is 12 residues. Trimming left V 3 bases short and J 2 bases short, with 7 bases between. Germline CDR1 reads SQVTM; CDR2 reads ANQGSEA. CDR3 sequence reads: CSVETSQETQYF. The DNA of the CDR3 is TGCAGCGTTGAGACAAGTCAAGAGACCCAGTACTTC.

The chain recombines TRBV2 with TRBJ1-1; D gene uncertain. The ends were cut back, 6 bases at V and 10 bases at J, with 12 bases in the middle. CDR1 is SNHLY and CDR2 is FYNNEI in the germline V gene. This CDR3 has 11 amino acids. CDR3 nucleotide sequence: TGTGCCAGCAGGGCGAGGGTAGCAGCTTTCTTT. It is translated as CASRARVAAFF.

The V call is TRBV5-6, the J call TRBJ2-2; 9 bases fit TRBD2. The CDR3 is 14 residues long. Germline CDR1 reads SGHDT; CDR2 reads YYEEEE. The V segment lost 0 bases and the J segment 6 bases; nucleotides outside the gene matches: 0. Here the CDR3 DNA reads TGTGCCAGCAGCTTGGGACTAGCGGCCGGGGAGCTGTTTTTT. This gives the protein CASSLGLAAGELFF.

This chain joins TRBV6-1 and TRBJ2-2; TRBD2 is a possible D gene (7 bases). CDR3 length: 15 amino acids. Trimming pared 7 bases from V and 4 bases from J, leaving 16 bases between. Germline V gives CDR1 MNHNS, CDR2 SASEGT. The CDR3 is CASIWGGAITGELFF. CDR3 nucleotide sequence: TGTGCCAGCATTTGGGGGGGGGCCATCACCGGGGAGCTGTTTTTT.

The chain carries TRBV9 and TRBJ2-3, with D tentatively TRBD2 (6 bases). CDR1 is SGDLS, CDR2 YYNGEE, per germline. CDR3 length equals 13 residues. The V end was cut by 3 bases, the J end by 9 bases, with 14 bases between. CDR3 nucleotides: TGTGCCAGCAGCGCGCGGGACGCCGGGACGCAGTATTTT. Translated, it gives CASSARDAGTQYF.

DNA of the CDR3: TGCGCCAGCAGTGATGTCGGTCAGGGGGCGTACGAGCAGTACTTC. Protein sequence: CASSDVGQGAYEQYF. The chain is built from TRBV10-2 and TRBJ2-7, with 8 bases that match TRBD1. The CDR3 runs to 15 residues. The ends lost 3 bases at V and 4 bases at J; junction bases unmatched: 8. The germline V gene has CDR1 WSHSY and CDR2 SAAADI.